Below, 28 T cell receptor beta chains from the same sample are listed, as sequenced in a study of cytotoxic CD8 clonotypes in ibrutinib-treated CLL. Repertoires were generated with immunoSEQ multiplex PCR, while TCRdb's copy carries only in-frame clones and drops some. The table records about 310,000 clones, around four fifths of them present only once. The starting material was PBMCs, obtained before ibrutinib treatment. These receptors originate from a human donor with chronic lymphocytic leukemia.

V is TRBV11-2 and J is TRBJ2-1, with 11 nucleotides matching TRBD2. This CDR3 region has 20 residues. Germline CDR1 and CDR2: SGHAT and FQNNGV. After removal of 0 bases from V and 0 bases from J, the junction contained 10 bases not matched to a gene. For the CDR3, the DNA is TGTGCCAGCAGCTTAGATCTTAAATTGACTAGCGGGGTCTCCTACAATGAGCAGTTCTTC. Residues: CASSLDLKLTSGVSYNEQFF.

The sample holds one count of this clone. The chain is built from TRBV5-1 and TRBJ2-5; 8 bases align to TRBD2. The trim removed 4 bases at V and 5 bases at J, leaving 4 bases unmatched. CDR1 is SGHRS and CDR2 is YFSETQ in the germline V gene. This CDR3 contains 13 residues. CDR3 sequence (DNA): TGCGCCAGCAGCGTCTCGGGAGGGGAGACCCAGTACTTC. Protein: CASSVSGGETQYF. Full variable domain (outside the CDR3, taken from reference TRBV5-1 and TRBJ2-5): KAGVTQTPRYLIKTRGQQVTLSCSPISGHRSVSWYQQTPGQGLQFLFEYFSETQRNKGNFPGRFSGRQFSNSRSEMNVSTLELGDSALYLCASSVSGGETQYFGPGTRLLVL.

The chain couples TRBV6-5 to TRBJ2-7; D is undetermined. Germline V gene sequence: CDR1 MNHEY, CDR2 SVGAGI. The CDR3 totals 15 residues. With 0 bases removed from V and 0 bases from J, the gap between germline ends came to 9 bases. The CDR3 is CASSYSLTNSYEQYF. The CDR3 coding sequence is TGTGCCAGCAGTTACTCACTAACCAACTCCTACGAGCAGTACTTC.

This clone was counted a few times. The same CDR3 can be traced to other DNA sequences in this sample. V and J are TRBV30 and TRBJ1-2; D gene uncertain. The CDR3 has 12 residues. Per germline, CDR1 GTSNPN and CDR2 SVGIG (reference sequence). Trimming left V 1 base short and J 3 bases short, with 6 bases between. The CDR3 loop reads CAWSGGHYGYTF. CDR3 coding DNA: TGTGCCTGGAGTGGAGGGCACTATGGCTACACCTTC.

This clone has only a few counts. As DNA, the CDR3 is TGTGCCAGCAGTCCATACACCAGGGACAATGGCTACACCTTC. This translates into CASSPYTRDNGYTF. The rearrangement joins TRBV27 to TRBJ1-2; D is possibly TRBD1 (6 bases). The CDR3 covers 14 residues. V dropped 5 bases and J dropped 6 bases, with 16 bases sitting between them. Germline lookup yields CDR1 MNHEY and CDR2 SMNVEV (reference sequence).

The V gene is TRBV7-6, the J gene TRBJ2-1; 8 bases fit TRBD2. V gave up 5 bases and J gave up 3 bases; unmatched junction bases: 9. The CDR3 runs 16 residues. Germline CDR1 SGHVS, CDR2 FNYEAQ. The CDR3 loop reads CASSGPAGVNYNEQFF. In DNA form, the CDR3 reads TGTGCCAGCAGCGGTCCAGCGGGAGTCAACTACAATGAGCAGTTCTTC.

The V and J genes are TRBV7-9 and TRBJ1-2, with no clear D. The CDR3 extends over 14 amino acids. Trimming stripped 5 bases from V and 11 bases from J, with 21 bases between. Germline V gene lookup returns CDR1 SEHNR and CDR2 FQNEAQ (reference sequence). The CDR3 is CASSNGAQKVRYTF. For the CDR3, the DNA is TGTGCCAGCAGCAACGGCGCCCAGAAGGTTCGGTACACCTTC.

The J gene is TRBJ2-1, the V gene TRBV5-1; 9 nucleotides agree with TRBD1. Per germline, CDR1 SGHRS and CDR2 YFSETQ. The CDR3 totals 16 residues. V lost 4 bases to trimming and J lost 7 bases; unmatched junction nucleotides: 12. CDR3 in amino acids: CASSPRTGQGRNEQFF. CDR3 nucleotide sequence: TGCGCCAGCAGCCCCCGGACGGGACAGGGCCGAAATGAGCAGTTCTTC. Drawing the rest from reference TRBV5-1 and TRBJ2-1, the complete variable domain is KAGVTQTPRYLIKTRGQQVTLSCSPISGHRSVSWYQQTPGQGLQFLFEYFSETQRNKGNFPGRFSGRQFSNSRSEMNVSTLELGDSALYLCASSPRTGQGRNEQFFGPGTRLTVL.

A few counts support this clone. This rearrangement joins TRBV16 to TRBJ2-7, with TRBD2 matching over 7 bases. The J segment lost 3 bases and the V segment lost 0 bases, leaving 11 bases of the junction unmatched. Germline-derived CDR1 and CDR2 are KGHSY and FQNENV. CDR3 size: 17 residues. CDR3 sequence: CASSQSGLRPSNYEQYF. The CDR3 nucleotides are TGTGCCAGCAGCCAATCGGGACTACGACCCAGCAACTACGAGCAGTACTTC.

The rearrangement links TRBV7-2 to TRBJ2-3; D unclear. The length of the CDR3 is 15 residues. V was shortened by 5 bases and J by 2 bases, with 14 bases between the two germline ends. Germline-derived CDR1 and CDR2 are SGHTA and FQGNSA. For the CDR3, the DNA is TGTGCCAGCAGCCAGACCCGGAGCTTCACAGATACGCAGTATTTT. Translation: CASSQTRSFTDTQYF.

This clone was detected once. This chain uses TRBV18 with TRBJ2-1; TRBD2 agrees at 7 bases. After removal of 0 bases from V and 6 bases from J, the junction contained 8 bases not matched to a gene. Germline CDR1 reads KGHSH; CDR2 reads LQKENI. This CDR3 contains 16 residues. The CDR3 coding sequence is TGTGCCAGCTCACCACCGAGCGGGACTACATCCAATGAGCAGTTCTTC. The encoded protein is CASSPPSGTTSNEQFF.

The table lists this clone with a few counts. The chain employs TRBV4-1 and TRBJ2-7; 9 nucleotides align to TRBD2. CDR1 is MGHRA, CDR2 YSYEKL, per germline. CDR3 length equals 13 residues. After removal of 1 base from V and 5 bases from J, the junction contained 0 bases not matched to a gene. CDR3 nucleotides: TGCGCCAGCAGCCAAGGACTAGCGGACGAGCAGTACTTC. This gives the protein CASSQGLADEQYF.

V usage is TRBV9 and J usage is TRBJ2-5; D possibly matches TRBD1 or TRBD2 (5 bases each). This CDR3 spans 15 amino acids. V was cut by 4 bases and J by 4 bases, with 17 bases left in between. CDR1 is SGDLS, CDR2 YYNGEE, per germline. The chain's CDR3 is CASSPSGGDRETQYF. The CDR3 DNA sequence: TGTGCCAGCAGCCCCAGTGGGGGAGATAGAGAGACCCAGTACTTC.

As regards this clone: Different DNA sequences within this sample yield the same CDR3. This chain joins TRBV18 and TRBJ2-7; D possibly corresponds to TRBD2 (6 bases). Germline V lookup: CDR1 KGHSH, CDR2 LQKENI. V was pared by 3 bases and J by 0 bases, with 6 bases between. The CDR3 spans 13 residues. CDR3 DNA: TGTGCCAGCTCACCGGGGGGCTCCTACGAGCAGTACTTC. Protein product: CASSPGGSYEQYF.

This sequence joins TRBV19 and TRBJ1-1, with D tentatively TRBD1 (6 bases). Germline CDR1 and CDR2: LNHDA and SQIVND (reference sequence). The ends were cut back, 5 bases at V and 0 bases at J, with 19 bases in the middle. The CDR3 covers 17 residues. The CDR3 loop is CASSPPGAGDLNTEAFF. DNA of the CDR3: TGTGCCAGTAGTCCACCCGGGGCAGGGGATCTGAACACTGAAGCTTTCTTT.

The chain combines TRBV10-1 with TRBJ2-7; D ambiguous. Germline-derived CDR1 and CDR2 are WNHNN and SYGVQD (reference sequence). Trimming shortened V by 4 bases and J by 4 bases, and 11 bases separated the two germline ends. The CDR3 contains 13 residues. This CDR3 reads CASSGNKMYEQYF. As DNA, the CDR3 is TGCGCCAGCAGTGGAAATAAAATGTACGAGCAGTACTTC.

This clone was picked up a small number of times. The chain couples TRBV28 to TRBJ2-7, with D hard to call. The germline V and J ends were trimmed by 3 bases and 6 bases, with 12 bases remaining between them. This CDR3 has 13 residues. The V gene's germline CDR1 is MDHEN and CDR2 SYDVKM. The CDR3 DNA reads TGTGCCAGCAGTTTGTTACTATTGGCCGAGCAGTACTTC. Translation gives CASSLLLLAEQYF.

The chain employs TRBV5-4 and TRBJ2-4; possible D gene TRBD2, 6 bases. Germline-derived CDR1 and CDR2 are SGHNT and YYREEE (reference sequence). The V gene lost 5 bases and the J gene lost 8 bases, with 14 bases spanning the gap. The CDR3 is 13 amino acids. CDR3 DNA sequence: TGTGCCAGCAGTCCAGGGTGGGGGGACATTCAGTACTTC. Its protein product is CASSPGWGDIQYF.

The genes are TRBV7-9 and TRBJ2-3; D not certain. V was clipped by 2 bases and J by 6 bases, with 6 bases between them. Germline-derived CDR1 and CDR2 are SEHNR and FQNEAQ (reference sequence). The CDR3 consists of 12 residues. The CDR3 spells CASSLIGDTQYF. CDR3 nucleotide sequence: TGTGCCAGCAGCTTAATCGGGGATACGCAGTATTTT.

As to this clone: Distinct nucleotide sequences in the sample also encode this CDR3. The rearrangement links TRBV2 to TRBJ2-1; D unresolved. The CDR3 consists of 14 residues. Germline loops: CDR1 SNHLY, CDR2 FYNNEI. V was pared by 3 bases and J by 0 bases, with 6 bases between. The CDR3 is CASSEASSYNEQFF. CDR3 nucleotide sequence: TGTGCCAGCAGTGAGGCCAGCTCCTACAATGAGCAGTTCTTC. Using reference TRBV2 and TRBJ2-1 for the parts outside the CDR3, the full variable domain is EPEVTQTPSHQVTQMGQEVILRCVPISNHLYFYWYRQILGQKVEFLVSFYNNEISEKSEIFDDQFSVERPDGSNFTLKIRSTKLEDSAMYFCASSEASSYNEQFFGPGTRLTVL.

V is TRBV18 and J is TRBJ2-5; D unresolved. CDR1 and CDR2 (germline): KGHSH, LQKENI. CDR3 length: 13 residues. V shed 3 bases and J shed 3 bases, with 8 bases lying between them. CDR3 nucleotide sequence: TGTGCCAGCTCACCCACGACCGAAGAGACCCAGTACTTC. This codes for CASSPTTEETQYF. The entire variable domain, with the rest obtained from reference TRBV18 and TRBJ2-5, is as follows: NAGVMQNPRHLVRRRGQEARLRCSPMKGHSHVYWYRQLPEEGLKFMVYLQKENIIDESGMPKERFSAEFPKEGPSILRIQQVVRGDSAAYFCASSPTTEETQYFGPGTRLLVL.

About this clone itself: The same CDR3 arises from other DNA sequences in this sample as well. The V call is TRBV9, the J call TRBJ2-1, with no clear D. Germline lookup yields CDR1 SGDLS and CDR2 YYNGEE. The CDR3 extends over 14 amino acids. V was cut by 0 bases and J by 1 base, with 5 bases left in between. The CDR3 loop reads CASSVGGSYNEQFF. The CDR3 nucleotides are TGTGCCAGCAGCGTAGGGGGTTCCTACAATGAGCAGTTCTTC.

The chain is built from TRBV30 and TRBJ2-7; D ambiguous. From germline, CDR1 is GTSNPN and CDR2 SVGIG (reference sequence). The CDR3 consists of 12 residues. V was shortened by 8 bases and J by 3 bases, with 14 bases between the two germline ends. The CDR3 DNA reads TGTGCCAGTGGACCCGATGGCTACGAGCAGTACTTC. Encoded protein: CASGPDGYEQYF.

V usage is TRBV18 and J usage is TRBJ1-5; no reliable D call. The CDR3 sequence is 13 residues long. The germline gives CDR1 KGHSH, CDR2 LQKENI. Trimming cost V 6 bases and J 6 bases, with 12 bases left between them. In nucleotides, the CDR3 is TGTGCCAGCTCCGGCGTTGCGGGTCAGCCCCAGCATTTT. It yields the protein CASSGVAGQPQHF.

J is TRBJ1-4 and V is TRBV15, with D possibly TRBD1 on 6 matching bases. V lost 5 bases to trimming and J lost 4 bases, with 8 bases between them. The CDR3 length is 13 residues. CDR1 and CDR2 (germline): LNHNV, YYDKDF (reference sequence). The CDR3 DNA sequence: TGTGCCACCAGCGGACAGAATAATGAAAAACTGTTTTTT. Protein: CATSGQNNEKLFF. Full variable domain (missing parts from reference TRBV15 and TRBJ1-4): DAMVIQNPRYQVTQFGKPVTLSCSQTLNHNVMYWYQQKSSQAPKLLFHYYDKDFNNEADTPDNFQSRRPNTSFCFLDIRSPGLGDTAMYLCATSGQNNEKLFFGSGTQLSVL.

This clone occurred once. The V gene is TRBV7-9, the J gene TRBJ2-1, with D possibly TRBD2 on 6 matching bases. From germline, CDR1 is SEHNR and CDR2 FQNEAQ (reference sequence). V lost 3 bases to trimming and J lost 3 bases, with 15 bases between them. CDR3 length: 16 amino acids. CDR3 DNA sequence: TGTGCCAGCAGCTTGATTCCGGGAGAATACTACAATGAGCAGTTCTTC. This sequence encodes CASSLIPGEYYNEQFF.

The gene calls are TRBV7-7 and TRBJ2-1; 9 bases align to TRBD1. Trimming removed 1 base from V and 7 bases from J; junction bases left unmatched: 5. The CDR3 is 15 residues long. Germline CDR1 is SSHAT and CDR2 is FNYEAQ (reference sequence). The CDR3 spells CASSLEVTGGNEQFF. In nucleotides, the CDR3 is TGTGCCAGCAGCTTAGAAGTGACAGGGGGGAATGAGCAGTTCTTC. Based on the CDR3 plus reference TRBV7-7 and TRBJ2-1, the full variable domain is GAGVSQSPRYKVTKRGQDVTLRCDPISSHATLYWYQQALGQGPEFLTYFNYEAQPDKSGLPSDRFSAERPEGSISTLTIQRTEQRDSAMYRCASSLEVTGGNEQFFGPGTRLTVL.

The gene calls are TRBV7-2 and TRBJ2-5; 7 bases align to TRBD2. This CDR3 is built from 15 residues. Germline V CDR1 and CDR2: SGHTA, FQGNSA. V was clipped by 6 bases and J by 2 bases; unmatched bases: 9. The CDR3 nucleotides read TGTGCCAGCAGACAAATCACTAGCGTACAAGAGACCCAGTACTTC. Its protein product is CASRQITSVQETQYF. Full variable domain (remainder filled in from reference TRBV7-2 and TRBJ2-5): GAGVSQSPSNKVTEKGKDVELRCDPISGHTALYWYRQSLGQGLEFLIYFQGNSAPDKSGLPSDRFSAERTGGSVSTLTIQRTQQEDSAVYLCASRQITSVQETQYFGPGTRLLVL.